Listed here are 27 T cell receptor delta chains from one sample, sequenced in a study of γδ T cells in repeated Plasmodium falciparum infection. Vgamma9/Vdelta2+ and Vdelta2-negative gammadelta T cells were flow-sorted from PBMC for bulk sequencing. TCRdb repeated clone calling on the multiplex PCR reads with CATT. The table includes around 89,000 delta-chain clones, over 1.3% detected once. Sample: gamma-delta T cells from blood. The receptors derive from a pool of human donors (malaria-infected and uninfected, not separated).

This clone has only a few counts. This DNA translates differently at residue 14 from the TCRdb protein, which is that of a much larger clone; a read error is likely, and the protein shown is the DNA's own translation. V gene assignment gives TRDV2, but the J gene was left uncalled; the table's TRDD3 call for D was not verified on the DNA. The germline V gene encodes CDR1 GEAIGNYY and CDR2 EKD. The CDR3 is 16 residues long. CDR3 amino acids: CAWGFSYWGILDKPIF. The DNA for the CDR3 is TGTGCCTGGGGATTCTCGTACTGGGGGATACTCGATAAACCCATCTTT.

Notes on this clone: This likely came from a read error, as a far larger clone is one base away. Here the CDR3 DNA reads TGTGCCTCGAAAGGTAACTGGGGGATCGGGTACAACACCGATAAGCTCATCTTT. Its translation is CASKGNWGIGYNTDKLIF. For the V gene the call is TRDV3; the J gene has no call; the tabulated D call, TRDD3, remains unverified against the DNA. The CDR3 is made up of 18 amino acids. CDR1 and CDR2 (germline): TVYSNPD, GDNSRS (reference sequence).

Points on this clone: A far larger clone is only one base removed, so a read error is likely. This specimen includes other DNA sequences encoding the same CDR3. The chain combines TRDV3 with TRDJ1, with 13 bases aligning to TRDD3. In the absence of a J gene in TCRdb, the DNA was matched to germline to assign it here. Germline-derived CDR1 and CDR2 are TVYSNPD and GDNSRS (reference sequence). The V gene end was trimmed by 3 bases and the J gene end by 2 bases; junction bases not matched to a gene: 36. CDR3 length: 25 amino acids. The CDR3 DNA sequence: TGTGCCTTCAGCTTCGAAAGCCCCTCCTACAGTCCGTCCTACTGGGGGATACGCCTGACCGATAAACTCATCTTT. It translates to CAFSFESPSYSPSYWGIRLTDKLIF.

This clone was counted between two and nine times. This sequence is one base from a far larger clone and is likely a read error. The same CDR3 can be traced to other DNA sequences in this sample. The V gene was identified as TRDV2, while no J gene was called; the table names TRDD3, a call not compared with the DNA. This CDR3 is built from 17 residues. Germline V gene data show CDR1 as GEAIGNYY and CDR2 as EKD. For the CDR3, the DNA is TGTGCCTGTGACTCCTTACTGGGGGATAAGAACACCGATAAGCTCATCTTT. It is translated as CACDSLLGDKNTDKLIF.

This clone appeared a few times. TCRdb's listed protein matches a much larger clone and diverges from this DNA's translation at residue 7, likely through a read error; the protein shown comes from the DNA. This chain joins TRDV1 and TRDJ1; 10 bases map to TRDD3. The germline CDR1 and CDR2 sequences are TSWWSYY and QGS. V was clipped by 0 bases and J by 3 bases; unmatched bases: 31. The CDR3 has 25 residues. Written as DNA, the CDR3 is TGTGCTCTTGGGGAACTAAGTGCCGGTCTCCCGTACTGGGGGATTTGTGAAGATCTAGCCGATAAACTCATCTTT. This sequence encodes CALGELSAGLPYWGICEDLADKLIF.

Ten or more counts support this clone. The chain has TRDV3 and TRDJ1, with TRDD3 matching 8 bases. V lost 0 bases to trimming and J lost 0 bases; unmatched junction nucleotides: 3. Germline CDR1 is TVYSNPD and CDR2 is GDNSRS (reference sequence). The CDR3 totals 14 residues. The CDR3: CAFRGIPYTDKLIF. The CDR3 DNA follows: TGTGCCTTTAGGGGGATACCGTACACCGATAAACTCATCTTT. The complete variable domain, with remaining parts taken from reference TRDV3 and TRDJ1, reads CDKVTQSSPDQTVASGSEVVLLCTYDTVYSNPDLFWYRIRPDYSFQFVFYGDNSRSEGADFTQGRFSVKHILTQKAFHLVISPVRTEDSATYYCAFRGIPYTDKLIFGKGTRVTVEP.

On this clone: A read error is likely here: a far larger clone is one base away. Other DNA sequences from this sample encode an identical CDR3 as well. The chain is built from TRDV1 and TRDJ1; 7 nucleotides line up with TRDD2. The J gene, left out of TCRdb, was set here by checking the DNA against germline. The ends lost 2 bases at V and 2 bases at J; junction bases unmatched: 8. CDR1 TSWWSYY and CDR2 QGS come from the germline V gene. The CDR3 sequence is 16 residues long. CDR3 bases: TGTGCTCTTGGGGAATCACCTTCCTCGTCTACCGATAAACTCATCTTT. Amino acids: CALGESPSSSTDKLIF.

This clone was seen a few times. A read error likely explains why the TCRdb protein, taken from a much larger clone, differs from this DNA's translation at residue 5; the protein shown is translated from the DNA. The rearrangement uses TRDV2 and TRDJ1, with 10 positions matching TRDD3. From germline, CDR1 is GEAIGNYY and CDR2 EKD. The V gene end was trimmed by 2 bases and the J gene end by 0 bases; junction bases not matched to a gene: 8. The CDR3 length is 17 residues. The CDR3 sequence is CACDRGIRAGYTDKLIF. CDR3 nucleotides: TGTGCCTGTGACAGGGGGATACGCGCCGGGTACACCGATAAACTCATCTTT.

This clone was seen only a few times. The TCRdb protein comes from a much larger clone and disagrees with this DNA's translation at residue 5, likely due to a read error; the protein given here is derived from the DNA. The V gene is TRDV2, the J gene TRDJ1; the D is unclear. TCRdb is silent on the J gene; assignment here came from matching the DNA to germline. Between the trimmed V and J ends, which lost 3 bases and 0 bases, there was a span of 13 bases. CDR1 is GEAIGNYY, CDR2 EKD, per germline. CDR3 size: 15 residues. Here the CDR3 reads CACDAGEVYTDKLIF. The CDR3 DNA reads as TGTGCCTGTGACGCCGGCGAAGTGTACACCGATAAACTCATCTTT.

Comment on this clone: TCRdb's protein for this DNA is that of a much larger clone and differs from the translation at residue 17, likely a read error; the protein shown is the DNA translation. CDR3 residues: CALGDLIHGVWGSPPSTQLFF. CDR3 DNA: TGTGCTCTTGGGGACCTGATCCACGGGGTGTGGGGGTCTCCACCCTCAACACAACTCTTCTTT. The J gene is TRDJ2, the V gene TRDV1, with D perhaps TRDD3 (6 bases). Assignment of the J gene here rests on matching the DNA to germline, because TCRdb gives none. V was cut by 3 bases and J by 9 bases, with 35 bases left in between. Looked up from germline, CDR1 is TSWWSYY and CDR2 is QGS. The CDR3 loop spans 21 amino acids.

This clone turned up a few times. The protein that TCRdb holds for this DNA derives from a much larger clone and differs from the translated DNA at residue 12, which likely indicates a read error; the protein shown here is translated from the DNA. This rearrangement joins TRDV2 to TRDJ1, with no clear D. TCRdb is silent on the J gene; assignment here came from matching the DNA to germline. Germline V CDR1 and CDR2: GEAIGNYY, EKD. CDR3 size: 16 residues. Here the CDR3 DNA reads TGTGCCTGTGACACCTTGGTTGGCCCTCACACCGGTAAACTCATCTTT. It specifies CACDTLVGPHTGKLIF.

This clone appeared a few times. This probably arose from a read error, given a far larger clone one base away. Other DNA variants within this sample encode the same CDR3. V is TRDV2 and J is TRDJ2; 9 bases are a match to TRDD3. The J gene was missing in TCRdb and was found by matching the end of the DNA to germline. The V and J ends lost 3 bases and 8 bases, in that order; junction bases with no gene match: 6. The CDR3 loop spans 14 amino acids. CDR1 is GEAIGNYY and CDR2 is EKD in the germline V gene. Here the CDR3 reads CACDVLGDRAQLFF. The CDR3 DNA is TGTGCCTGTGACGTGCTGGGGGATCGGGCACAACTCTTCTTT.

This clone was counted only a few times. The junction and the germline gene differ at one end; a read error may be behind it. The gene calls are TRDV1 and TRDJ1, with 9 bases identical to TRDD3. Because TCRdb records no J gene, it was assigned here through a match of the DNA to germline. CDR1 TSWWSYY and CDR2 QGS come from the germline V gene. The CDR3 has 31 residues. DNA for the CDR3: TGTGCTCTTGGGGATCTACGTCCTGAAGTGTTTCTCCCAGCTATTCTTCCCACTGAGCCCTCCTATTGGGGATACGCCGATAGACTCATCTTT. Encoded protein: CALGDLRPEVFLPAILPTEPSYWGYADRLIF.

Comments on this clone: TCRdb's listed protein matches a much larger clone and diverges from this DNA's translation at residue 15, likely through a read error; the protein shown comes from the DNA. Here the V gene is TRDV2, but the J gene went uncalled; the table gives TRDD3 as D, unverified against the DNA. This CDR3 contains 16 residues. Germline CDR1 is GEAIGNYY and CDR2 is EKD. For the CDR3, the DNA is TGTGCCTGTGCCGTACTGGGGGATACGAGCACCGATAAACTCACCTTT. Protein sequence: CACAVLGDTSTDKLTF.

A remark on this clone: TCRdb lists the protein of a much larger clone for this DNA, which differs at residue 6, so this is likely a read error; the protein given here is translated from the DNA itself. The chain combines TRDV1 with TRDJ1, with 13 bases aligning to TRDD3. The J gene was missing in TCRdb and was found by matching the end of the DNA to germline. CDR3 length: 25 amino acids. The germline V gene encodes CDR1 TSWWSYY and CDR2 QGS. The CDR3 DNA reads as TGTGCCCTTGGGGAACCACAGTCTTCCTACACAAAAACTGGGGGATACGCGTCCTCCCCCGATAAACTCATCTTT. Translating gives CALGEPQSSYTKTGGYASSPDKLIF.

On this clone: A far larger clone is only one base removed, so a read error is likely. In the same sample, other DNA sequences code for this CDR3. As DNA, the CDR3 is TGTGCTCTTGGGCCCCGCCTTGATACTACTGGGGGATACCTTACCCTCCCTGCTCTGACAGCACAACTCTTCTTT. Protein sequence: CALGPRLDTTGGYLTLPALTAQLFF. The chain carries TRDV1 and TRDJ2; 12 bases match TRDD3. The J gene is not listed in TCRdb, so it was assigned here from a DNA match to germline. Germline CDR1 is TSWWSYY and CDR2 is QGS. Unmatched junction bases numbered 31, after V lost 5 bases and J lost 3 bases. The CDR3 has 25 amino acids.

In this sample, this clone turned up a few times. TCRdb's listed protein matches a much larger clone and diverges from this DNA's translation at residue 8, likely through a read error; the protein shown comes from the DNA. The rearrangement uses TRDV3 and TRDJ1; D remains unclear. V was clipped by 2 bases and J by 3 bases, with 13 bases between them. Germline CDR1 and CDR2: TVYSNPD and GDNSRS (reference sequence). This CDR3 spans 13 amino acids. CDR3 amino acids: CAFRRDYADKLIF. CDR3 bases: TGTGCCTTTCGCCGCGACTACGCCGATAAACTCATCTTT.

Remarks on this clone: A single base is all that separates this from a far larger clone, so a read error is likely. The identical CDR3 is also encoded by other nucleotide sequences in the sample. The J segment was not called; the V segment is TRDV1; no DNA check was done on the table's D call, TRDD3. Germline loops: CDR1 TSWWSYY, CDR2 QGS. The CDR3 has 17 amino acids. The CDR3 nucleotides read TGTGCTCTTGGGGAAGTGGGACTCTTCCATCGATCCGATAAACTCATCTTC. Its protein product is CALGEVGLFHRSDKLIF.

This clone was observed at least ten times. The V gene is TRDV1, the J gene TRDJ1, with 8 bases lining up with TRDD3. This CDR3 region has 20 residues. Germline values: CDR1 TSWWSYY, CDR2 QGS. The trim removed 0 bases at V and 1 base at J, leaving 16 bases unmatched. DNA of the CDR3: TGTGCTCTTGGGGAACTAGACCTCCTCTTCGGGGATACCGTCACCGATAAACTCATCTTT. Translated, it gives CALGELDLLFGDTVTDKLIF.

This clone has a handful of counts. The protein given by TCRdb reflects a much larger clone and differs at residue 16 from this DNA's translation, likely from a read error; the protein shown is the DNA's translation. This chain joins TRDV1 and TRDJ1, with TRDD3 matching over 9 bases. The length of the CDR3 is 19 residues. Germline values: CDR1 TSWWSYY, CDR2 QGS. This chain's CDR3 is CALGEPLFPTWGITDNLIF. For the CDR3, the DNA is TGTGCTCTTGGGGAACCATTATTTCCTACGTGGGGGATAACCGATAACCTCATCTTT.

This clone was found a few times. The TCRdb protein, from a much larger clone, departs from this DNA's translation at residue 11, likely by read error; the protein shown derives from the DNA. The CDR3 nucleotides are TGTGCTCTTGGGGAATCACCTTCTTCGTCTGCCGATAAACTCATCTTT. Protein sequence: CALGESPSSSADKLIF. The J gene is TRDJ1, the V gene TRDV1; weak D call: TRDD2 (5 bases). TCRdb records no J gene; here it was assigned by comparing the DNA to germline. Germline CDR1 TSWWSYY, CDR2 QGS. The CDR3 consists of 16 residues. Trimming took off 2 bases at V and 3 bases at J, with 16 bases between the two ends.

Comments on this clone: This likely reflects a read error, since a far larger clone is one base away. The same CDR3 is also encoded by other DNA sequences in this sample. The chain is built from TRDV2 and TRDJ1; 13 bases are a match to TRDD3. No J gene was available from TCRdb, and it was assigned here by a germline match of the DNA. Germline CDR1 GEAIGNYY, CDR2 EKD. Trimming took 7 bases from V and 2 from J; bases not matched to a gene: 18. This CDR3 region has 19 residues. The CDR3 protein is CACEPFILGDTPGTDKLIF. The CDR3 coding sequence is TGTGCCTGCGAGCCCTTTATACTGGGGGATACGCCTGGGACCGATAAACTCATCTTT.

This clone showed up just a few times. A read error likely explains why the TCRdb protein, taken from a much larger clone, differs from this DNA's translation at residue 14; the protein shown is translated from the DNA. The V gene is listed as TRDV2; no J gene was called. In germline, CDR1 is GEAIGNYY, CDR2 EKD. The CDR3 is made up of 16 amino acids. The chain's CDR3 is CACESGGSALTAQPFF. CDR3 sequence (DNA): TGTGCCTGTGAGTCGGGGGGCTCAGCTTTGACAGCACAACCCTTCTTT.

This clone was detected a few times. A single base is all that separates this from a far larger clone, so a read error is likely. Other DNA variants within this sample encode the same CDR3. The chain joins TRDV1 to TRDJ1; 11 bases agree with TRDD3. Assignment of the J gene here rests on matching the DNA to germline, because TCRdb gives none. Germline V CDR1 and CDR2: TSWWSYY, QGS. Germline trimming cut 0 bases from V and 0 bases from J; bases unmatched to any gene: 21. CDR3 length: 23 amino acids. CDR3 bases: TGTGCTCTTGGGGAACTATTGGCCTGCGGGGTGGGGGATACGAGCAGGTACACCGATAAACTCATCTTT. Translating it yields CALGELLACGVGDTSRYTDKLIF.

This clone was detected ten times or more. TCRdb's protein for this DNA is that of a much larger clone and differs from the translation at residue 12, likely a read error; the protein shown is the DNA translation. The rearrangement joins TRDV1 to TRDJ1, with 7 bases identical to TRDD3. The J gene, not given by TCRdb, was assigned here from a germline match of the nucleotide sequence. The CDR3 runs 18 residues. The junction had 25 bases not matched to a gene; V was cut back by 6 bases and J by 9 bases. From germline, CDR1 is TSWWSYY and CDR2 QGS. CDR3 protein: CALGSILPLWGVTKQLIF. DNA for the CDR3: TGTGCTCTTGGTTCTATCTTACCTCTCTGGGGGGTAACGAAGCAACTCATCTTT.

Comment on this clone: TCRdb's entry gives the protein of a much larger clone, which mismatches this DNA's translation at residue 5, likely from a read error; the protein reported here is translated from the DNA. The chain is built from TRDV3 and TRDJ1; D remains unclear. The CDR3 consists of 16 residues. Germline CDR1 is TVYSNPD and CDR2 is GDNSRS (reference sequence). V dropped 0 bases and J dropped 0 bases, with 17 bases sitting between them. DNA of the CDR3: TGTGCCTTTAGTGATTCCCTTAAGCTGTACACCGATAAACTCATCTTT. Translation gives CAFSDSLKLYTDKLIF.

With respect to this clone: The protein recorded in TCRdb matches a much larger clone and deviates from this DNA's translation at residue 7, suggesting a read error; the protein here is obtained by translating the DNA. Other nucleotide sequences in the sample specify the same CDR3. The gene calls are TRDV3 and TRDJ2; no clear D. CDR1 TVYSNPD and CDR2 GDNSRS come from the germline V gene (reference sequence). The CDR3 length is 15 residues. V lost 1 base and J lost 0, with 12 bases in between. Here the CDR3 DNA reads TGTGCCTTTACATTTCCCGCCTCTTTGACAGCACAACTCTTCTTT. The encoded protein is CAFTFPASLTAQLFF.